Sequencing of this T cell receptor beta chain was carried out in a study of T cell repertoires in aging, cancer and after chemotherapy. Study in general: Roughly 10 million TCR reads made up the full dataset.

CDR3 length: 14 amino acids. The ends lost 5 bases at V and 5 bases at J; junction bases unmatched: 4. In germline, CDR1 is LNHDA, CDR2 SQIVND (reference sequence). TRB rearrangements spanning V, D and J were amplified using mixed TRB-A/B primers. Each CDR3 protein is one row after TCRdb ran MiXCR on the multiplex PCR reads. The table has more than 9,000 distinct CDR3 sequences, roughly 32% seen once. Peripheral blood genomic DNA, not sorted cells or RNA, was the template. Regarding the study as a whole: In cancer patients, declining TCR diversity with age involved lost richness and lost evenness. Untreated cancer patients had significantly lower blood TCR diversity than age-matched healthy donors. Immunological memory after chemotherapy cannot be judged from the repertoire data.

By proportion, this clonotype is medium-sized. Its antigen is still unknown. The sequenced sample consisted of blood. This TCR was sampled from a human donor in good health. The rearrangement links TRBV19 to TRBJ2-1; 9 nucleotides align to TRBD2. CDR3 nucleotides: TGTGCCAGTAGTTGGGGACTAGCCAACAATGAGCAGTTCTTC. Residues: CASSWGLANNEQFF. The full variable domain, completed using reference TRBV19 and TRBJ2-1, is DGGITQSPKYLFRKEGQNVTLSCEQNLNHDAMYWYRQDPGQGLRLIYYSQIVNDFQKGDIAEGYSVSREKKESFPLTVTSAQKNPTAFYLCASSWGLANNEQFFGPGTRLTVL.